These 7 T cell receptor beta chains were all obtained from the same sample, sequenced in a study of identical twins (dated by TCRdb to 2016 to 2017). Library generation was performed with 5' RACE. Sequencing instrument: Illumina HiSeq 2000. The raw public reads went through TCRdb reprocessing: fastp at Q25, MiXCR clone calling, in-frame beta chains kept. One record per CDR3 amino acid sequence lists the most common genes and DNA. Within this sample are about 220,000 distinct CDR3 sequences, with roughly 7.5% of them counted one time only. Around 1.8% of the sample is taken by the ten largest. The data were also submitted as part of a second study, on yellow fever vaccine responses in identical twins.

What was sequenced was memory (CD45RO+) T cells sorted from blood. The cell subset or site label for this specimen denotes: CD45RO+ enriched T cells. The receptor source for this set is a woman aged 18-29 years in good health.

The sample holds many counts of this clonotype. The chain uses TRBV28 and TRBJ1-1, with unresolved D. The V end lost 2 bases, the J end lost 3 bases, and 16 bases lay between the germline ends. Looked up from germline, CDR1 is MDHEN and CDR2 is SYDVKM. The CDR3 contains 16 residues. This CDR3 reads CASSLTISGFDTEAFF. The DNA of the CDR3 is TGTGCCAGCAGTTTAACTATATCGGGGTTTGACACTGAAGCTTTCTTT.

This clonotype came up many times. V gene TRBV12-3 or TRBV12-4 combines with J gene TRBJ1-5; 7 nucleotides match TRBD1. The CDR3 loop spans 13 amino acids. The V segment lost 4 bases and the J segment 7 bases; nucleotides outside the gene matches: 4. The CDR3 protein is CASSSTGEQPQHF. The CDR3 DNA sequence: TGTGCCAGCAGTTCCACAGGGGAGCAGCCCCAGCATTTT.

This chain joins TRBV6-2 or TRBV6-3 and TRBJ2-6, with 14 bases fitting TRBD2. The germline gives CDR1 MNHEY, CDR2 SVGEGT. Trimming cost V 10 bases and J 0 bases; bases outside gene matches: 14. The CDR3 totals 20 residues. The CDR3 DNA sequence: TGTGCCACCTGGGGCGGGACTAGCGGGAGTTTATTCTCTGGGGCCAACGTCCTGACTTTC. Translating it yields CATWGGTSGSLFSGANVLTF.

Only a few counts were recorded for this clonotype. The rearrangement uses TRBV4-3 and TRBJ2-3, with TRBD2 identical over 10 bases. The CDR3 runs to 16 residues. V was clipped by 4 bases and J by 0 bases; unmatched bases: 4. From germline, CDR1 is LGHNA and CDR2 YSLEER. The CDR3 spells CASSPQTSGSTDTQYF. For the CDR3, the DNA is TGCGCCAGCAGCCCGCAGACTAGCGGGAGCACAGATACGCAGTATTTT.

The rearrangement uses TRBV2 and TRBJ2-7, with 8 bases matching TRBD1. The CDR3 covers 14 residues. V lost 6 bases, J lost 6 bases, and 10 bases stayed unmatched. Germline CDR1 SNHLY, CDR2 FYNNEI. CDR3 in amino acids: CASSHGQGVGEQYF. Here the CDR3 DNA reads TGTGCCAGCAGCCATGGACAGGGTGTAGGCGAGCAGTACTTC.

This clonotype turned up a few times. V usage is TRBV24-1 and J usage is TRBJ2-7; D gene unclear. The CDR3 has 14 amino acids. The ends were cut back, 0 bases at V and 8 bases at J, with 13 bases in the middle. Looked up from germline, CDR1 is KGHDR and CDR2 is SFDVKD. Here the CDR3 reads CATSDLQIGSKQYF. The CDR3 region has the DNA TGTGCCACCAGTGATTTGCAAATCGGCAGCAAGCAGTACTTC.

This clonotype was seen more than once but under ten times. This sequence joins TRBV12-3 or TRBV12-4 and TRBJ1-2, with D unclear. V lost 5 bases, J lost 0 bases, and 13 bases lay in between. The CDR3 covers 15 residues. CDR3 DNA sequence: TGTGCCAGCAGTGCTTTCCTAGAAGCTAACTATGGCTACACCTTC. The encoded protein is CASSAFLEANYGYTF.